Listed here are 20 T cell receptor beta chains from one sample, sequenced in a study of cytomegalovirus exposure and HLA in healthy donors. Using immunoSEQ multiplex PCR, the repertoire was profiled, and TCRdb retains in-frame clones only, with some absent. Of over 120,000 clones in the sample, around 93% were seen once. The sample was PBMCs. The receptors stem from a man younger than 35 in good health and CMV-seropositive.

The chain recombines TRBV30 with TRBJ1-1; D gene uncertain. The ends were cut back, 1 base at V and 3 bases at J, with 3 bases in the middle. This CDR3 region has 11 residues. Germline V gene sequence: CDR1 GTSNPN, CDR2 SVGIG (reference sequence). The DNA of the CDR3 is TGTGCCTGGAGTGCGGACACTGAAGCTTTCTTT. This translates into CAWSADTEAFF.

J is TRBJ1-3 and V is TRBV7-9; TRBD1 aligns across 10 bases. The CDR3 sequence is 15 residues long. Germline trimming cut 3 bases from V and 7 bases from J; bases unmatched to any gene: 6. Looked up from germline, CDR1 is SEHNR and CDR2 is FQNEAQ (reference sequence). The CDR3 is CASSFGDRGTNTIYF. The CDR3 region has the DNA TGTGCCAGCAGCTTTGGGGACAGGGGAACGAACACCATATATTTT. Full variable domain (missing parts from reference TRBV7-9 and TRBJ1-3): DTGVSQNPRHKITKRGQNVTFRCDPISEHNRLYWYRQTLGQGPEFLTYFQNEAQLEKSRLLSDRFSAERPKGSFSTLEIQRTEQGDSAMYLCASSFGDRGTNTIYFGEGSWLTVV.

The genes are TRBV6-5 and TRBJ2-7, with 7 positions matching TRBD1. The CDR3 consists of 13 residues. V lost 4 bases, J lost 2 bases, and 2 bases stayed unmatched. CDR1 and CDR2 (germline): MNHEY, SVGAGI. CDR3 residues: CASSWGQTYEQYF. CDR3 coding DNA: TGTGCCAGCAGTTGGGGACAGACCTACGAGCAGTACTTC.

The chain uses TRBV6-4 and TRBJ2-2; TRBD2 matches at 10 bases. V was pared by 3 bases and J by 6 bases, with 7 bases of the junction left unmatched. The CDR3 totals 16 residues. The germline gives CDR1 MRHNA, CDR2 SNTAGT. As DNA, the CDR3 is TGTGCCAGCAGTGAGCAAGCGGGAGGGCAGGCCGGGGAGCTGTTTTTT. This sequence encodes CASSEQAGGQAGELFF.

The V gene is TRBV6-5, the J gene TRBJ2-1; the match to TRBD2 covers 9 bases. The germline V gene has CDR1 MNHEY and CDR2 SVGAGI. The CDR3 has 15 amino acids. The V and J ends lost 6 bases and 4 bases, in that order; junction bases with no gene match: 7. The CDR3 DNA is TGTGCCAGCAGGTTAGCGGGAGCCTCATACAATGAGCAGTTCTTC. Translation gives CASRLAGASYNEQFF.

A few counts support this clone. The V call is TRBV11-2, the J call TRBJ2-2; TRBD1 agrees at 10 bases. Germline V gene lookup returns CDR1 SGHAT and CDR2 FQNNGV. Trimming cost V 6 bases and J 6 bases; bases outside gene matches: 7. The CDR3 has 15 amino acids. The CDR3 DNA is TGTGCCAGCAGGAGTCGACAGGGGGCGTCCGGGGAGCTGTTTTTT. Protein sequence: CASRSRQGASGELFF.

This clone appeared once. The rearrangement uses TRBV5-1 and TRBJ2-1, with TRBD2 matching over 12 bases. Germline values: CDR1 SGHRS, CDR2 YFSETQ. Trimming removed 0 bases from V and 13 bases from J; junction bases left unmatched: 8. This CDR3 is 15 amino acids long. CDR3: CASSLGLAGAGHQFF. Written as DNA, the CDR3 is TGCGCCAGCAGCTTGGGACTAGCGGGAGCAGGGCACCAGTTCTTC.

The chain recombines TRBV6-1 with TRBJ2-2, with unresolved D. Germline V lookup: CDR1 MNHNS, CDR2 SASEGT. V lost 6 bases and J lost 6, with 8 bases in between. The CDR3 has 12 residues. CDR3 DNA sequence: TGTGCCAGCAGGGCAGTTTCCGGGGAGCTGTTTTTT. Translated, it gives CASRAVSGELFF.

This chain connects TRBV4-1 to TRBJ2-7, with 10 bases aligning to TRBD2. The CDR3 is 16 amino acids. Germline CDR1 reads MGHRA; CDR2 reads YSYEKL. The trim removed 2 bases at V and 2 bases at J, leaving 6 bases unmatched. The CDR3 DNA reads TGCGCCAGCAGCCAATGGCTAGCGGGAGCCACCTACGAGCAGTACTTC. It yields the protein CASSQWLAGATYEQYF.

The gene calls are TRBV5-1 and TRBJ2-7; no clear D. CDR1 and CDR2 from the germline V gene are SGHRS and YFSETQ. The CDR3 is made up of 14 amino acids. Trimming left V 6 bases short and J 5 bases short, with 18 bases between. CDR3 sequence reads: CASKEMSVGNEQYF. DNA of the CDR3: TGCGCCAGCAAGGAGATGTCGGTTGGCAACGAGCAGTACTTC.

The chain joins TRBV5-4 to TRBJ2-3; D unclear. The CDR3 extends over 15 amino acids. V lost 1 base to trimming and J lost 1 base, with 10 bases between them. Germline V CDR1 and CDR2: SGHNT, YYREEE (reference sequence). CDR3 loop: CASSLNRLGTDTQYF. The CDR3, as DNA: TGTGCCAGCAGCTTGAATCGACTCGGCACAGATACGCAGTATTTT.

The CDR3 DNA sequence: TGTGCCAGCAGTTCGCCCGGACACCGACCCTACGAGCAGTACTTC. As protein: CASSSPGHRPYEQYF. The rearrangement links TRBV5-4 to TRBJ2-7; D might be TRBD1 (5 bases). Trimming shortened V by 5 bases and J by 2 bases, and 17 bases separated the two germline ends. The CDR3 totals 15 residues. Per germline, CDR1 SGHNT and CDR2 YYREEE (reference sequence).

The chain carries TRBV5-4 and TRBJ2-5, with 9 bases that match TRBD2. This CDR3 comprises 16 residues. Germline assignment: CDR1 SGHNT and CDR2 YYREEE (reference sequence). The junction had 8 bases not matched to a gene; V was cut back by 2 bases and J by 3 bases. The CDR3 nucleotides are TGTGCCAGCAGCTTATTTCCTAGCGGGGTTGAAGAGACCCAGTACTTC. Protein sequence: CASSLFPSGVEETQYF.

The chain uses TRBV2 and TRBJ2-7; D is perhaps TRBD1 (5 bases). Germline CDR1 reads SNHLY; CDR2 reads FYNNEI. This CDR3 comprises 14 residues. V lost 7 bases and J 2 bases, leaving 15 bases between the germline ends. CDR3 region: CASIGAQDTYEQYF. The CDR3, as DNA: TGTGCCAGCATAGGGGCACAGGACACCTACGAGCAGTACTTC.

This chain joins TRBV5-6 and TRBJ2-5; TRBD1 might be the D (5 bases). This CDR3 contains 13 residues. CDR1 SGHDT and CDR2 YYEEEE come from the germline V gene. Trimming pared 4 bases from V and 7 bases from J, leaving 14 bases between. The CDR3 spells CASSQGPEGTQYF. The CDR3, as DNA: TGTGCCAGCAGCCAGGGCCCCGAAGGGACCCAGTACTTC.

The CDR3 bases are TGTGCCAGCAGCCGGGGGAGCCAGAGCGGGAAGACCGGGGAGCTGTTTTTT. This gives the protein CASSRGSQSGKTGELFF. This rearrangement joins TRBV5-5 to TRBJ2-2; 7 bases are shared with TRBD2. This CDR3 has 17 amino acids. Germline trimming cut 4 bases from V and 5 bases from J; bases unmatched to any gene: 14. Germline values: CDR1 SGHKS, CDR2 YYEKEE (reference sequence).

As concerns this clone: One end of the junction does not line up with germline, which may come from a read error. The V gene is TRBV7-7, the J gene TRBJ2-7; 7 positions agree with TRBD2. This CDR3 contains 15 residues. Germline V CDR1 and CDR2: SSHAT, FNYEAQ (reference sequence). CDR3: CASSLSAGVPYEQYF. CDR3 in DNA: TGTGCTAGCAGCTTATCCGCGGGAGTTCCATACGAGCAGTACTTC.

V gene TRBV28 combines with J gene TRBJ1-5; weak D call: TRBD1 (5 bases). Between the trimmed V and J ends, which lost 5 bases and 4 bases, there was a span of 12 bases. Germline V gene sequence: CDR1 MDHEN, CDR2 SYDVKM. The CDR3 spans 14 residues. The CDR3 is CASSPRRTNQPQHF. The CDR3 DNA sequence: TGTGCCAGCAGTCCCCGTAGGACAAATCAGCCCCAGCATTTT.

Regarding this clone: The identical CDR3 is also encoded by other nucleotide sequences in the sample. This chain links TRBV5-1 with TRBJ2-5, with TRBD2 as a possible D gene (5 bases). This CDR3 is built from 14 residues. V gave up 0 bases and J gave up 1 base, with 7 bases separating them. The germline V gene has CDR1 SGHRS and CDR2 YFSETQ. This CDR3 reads CASSLGTGQETQYF. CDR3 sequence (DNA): TGCGCCAGCAGCTTGGGGACTGGCCAAGAGACCCAGTACTTC.

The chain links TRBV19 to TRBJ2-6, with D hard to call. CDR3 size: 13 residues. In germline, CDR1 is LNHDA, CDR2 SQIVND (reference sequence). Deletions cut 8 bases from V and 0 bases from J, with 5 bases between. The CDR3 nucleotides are TGTGCCAGTCAACACTCTGGGGCCAACGTCCTGACTTTC. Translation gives CASQHSGANVLTF. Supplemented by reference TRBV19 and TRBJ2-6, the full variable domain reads DGGITQSPKYLFRKEGQNVTLSCEQNLNHDAMYWYRQDPGQGLRLIYYSQIVNDFQKGDIAEGYSVSREKKESFPLTVTSAQKNPTAFYLCASQHSGANVLTFGAGSRLTVL.